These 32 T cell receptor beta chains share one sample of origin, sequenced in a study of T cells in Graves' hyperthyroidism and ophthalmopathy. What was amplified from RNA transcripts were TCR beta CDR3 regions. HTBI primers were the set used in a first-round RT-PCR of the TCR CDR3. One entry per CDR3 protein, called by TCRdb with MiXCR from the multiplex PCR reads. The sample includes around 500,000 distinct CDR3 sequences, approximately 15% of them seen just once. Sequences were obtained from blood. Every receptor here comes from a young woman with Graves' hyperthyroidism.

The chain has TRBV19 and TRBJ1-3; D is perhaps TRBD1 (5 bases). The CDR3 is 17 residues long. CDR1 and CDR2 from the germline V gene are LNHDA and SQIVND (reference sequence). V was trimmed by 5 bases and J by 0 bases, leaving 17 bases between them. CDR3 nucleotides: TGTGCCAGTAGTTCTGGGACTGCGTCGGACTCTGGAAACACCATATATTTT. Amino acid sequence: CASSSGTASDSGNTIYF.

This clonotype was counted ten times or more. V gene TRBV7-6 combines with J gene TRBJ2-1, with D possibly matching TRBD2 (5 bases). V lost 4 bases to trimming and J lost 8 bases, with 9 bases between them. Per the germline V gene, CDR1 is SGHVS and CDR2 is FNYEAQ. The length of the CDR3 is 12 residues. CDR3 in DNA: TGTGCCAGCAGCTCATCGGGGTATGAGCAGTTCTTC. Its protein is CASSSSGYEQFF.

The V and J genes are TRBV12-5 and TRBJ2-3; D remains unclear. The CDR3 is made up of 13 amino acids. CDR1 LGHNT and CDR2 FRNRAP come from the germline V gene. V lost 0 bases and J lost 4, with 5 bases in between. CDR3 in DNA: TGTGCTAGTGGTTTGGTCCAGGCAGATACGCAGTATTTT. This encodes CASGLVQADTQYF.

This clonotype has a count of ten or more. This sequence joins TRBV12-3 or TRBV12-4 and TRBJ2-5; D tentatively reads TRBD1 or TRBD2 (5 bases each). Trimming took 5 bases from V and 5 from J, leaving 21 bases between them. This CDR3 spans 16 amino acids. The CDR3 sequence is CASSLYRDGGLETQYF. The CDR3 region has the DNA TGTGCCAGCAGTCTGTACCGGGACGGAGGCCTCGAGACCCAGTACTTC.

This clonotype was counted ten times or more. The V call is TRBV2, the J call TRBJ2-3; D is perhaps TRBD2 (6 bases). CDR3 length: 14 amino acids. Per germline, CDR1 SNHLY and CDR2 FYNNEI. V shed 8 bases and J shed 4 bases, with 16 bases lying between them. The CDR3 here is CASGPGRRADTQYF. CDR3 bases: TGTGCCAGCGGTCCGGGAAGGAGGGCAGATACGCAGTATTTT.

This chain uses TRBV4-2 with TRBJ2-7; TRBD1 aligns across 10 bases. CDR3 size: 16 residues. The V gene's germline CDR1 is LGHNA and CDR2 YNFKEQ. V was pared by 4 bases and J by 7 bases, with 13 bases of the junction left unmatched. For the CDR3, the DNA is TGTGCCAGCAGCCCCGCCGGGACAGGGGCCCTAGGGGAGCAGTACTTC. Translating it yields CASSPAGTGALGEQYF.

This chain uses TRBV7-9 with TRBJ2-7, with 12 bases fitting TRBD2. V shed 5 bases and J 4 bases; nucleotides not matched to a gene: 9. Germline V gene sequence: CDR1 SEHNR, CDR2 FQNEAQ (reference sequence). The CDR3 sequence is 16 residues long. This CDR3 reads CASSPRTSGIFYEQYF. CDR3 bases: TGTGCCAGCAGCCCAAGGACTAGCGGGATTTTTTACGAGCAGTACTTC.

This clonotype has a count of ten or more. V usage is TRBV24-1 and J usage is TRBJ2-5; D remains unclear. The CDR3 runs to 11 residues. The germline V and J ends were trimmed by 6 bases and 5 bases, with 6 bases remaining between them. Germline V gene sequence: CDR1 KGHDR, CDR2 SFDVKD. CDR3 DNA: TGTGCCACCAGTAAAGGGGAGACCCAGTACTTC. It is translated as CATSKGETQYF.

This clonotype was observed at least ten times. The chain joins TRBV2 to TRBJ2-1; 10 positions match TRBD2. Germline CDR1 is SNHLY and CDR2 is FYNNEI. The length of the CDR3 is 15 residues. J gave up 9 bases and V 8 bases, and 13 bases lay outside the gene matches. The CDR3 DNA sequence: TGTGCCAGCGGGTCAGGGACTAGCGTAAGGAGTGAGCAGTTCTTC. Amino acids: CASGSGTSVRSEQFF.

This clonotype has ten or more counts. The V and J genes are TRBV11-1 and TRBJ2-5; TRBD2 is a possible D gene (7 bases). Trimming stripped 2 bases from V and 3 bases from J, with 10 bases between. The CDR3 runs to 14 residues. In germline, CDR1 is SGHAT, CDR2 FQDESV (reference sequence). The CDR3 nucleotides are TGTGCCAGCAGCTTACAGGGGAGGGAAGAGACCCAGTACTTC. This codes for CASSLQGREETQYF. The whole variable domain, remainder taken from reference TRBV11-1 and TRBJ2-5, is EAEVAQSPRYKITEKSQAVAFWCDPISGHATLYWYRQILGQGPELLVQFQDESVVDDSQLPKDRFSAERLKGVDSTLKIQPAELGDSAMYLCASSLQGREETQYFGPGTRLLVL.

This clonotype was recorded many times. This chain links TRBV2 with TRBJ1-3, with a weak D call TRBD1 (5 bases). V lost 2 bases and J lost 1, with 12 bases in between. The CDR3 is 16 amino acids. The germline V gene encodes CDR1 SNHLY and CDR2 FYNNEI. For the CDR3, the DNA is TGTGCCAGCAGTGAAAGGACAACCAGGTCTGGAAACACCATATATTTT. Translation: CASSERTTRSGNTIYF. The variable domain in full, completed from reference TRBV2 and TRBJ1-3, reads EPEVTQTPSHQVTQMGQEVILRCVPISNHLYFYWYRQILGQKVEFLVSFYNNEISEKSEIFDDQFSVERPDGSNFTLKIRSTKLEDSAMYFCASSERTTRSGNTIYFGEGSWLTVV.

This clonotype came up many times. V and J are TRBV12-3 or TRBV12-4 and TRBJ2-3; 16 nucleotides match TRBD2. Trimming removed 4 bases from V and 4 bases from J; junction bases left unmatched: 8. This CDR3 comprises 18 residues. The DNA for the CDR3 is TGTGCCAGCAGTTCCATGACTGGGACTAGCGGGAGGGCAGATACGCAGTATTTT. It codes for CASSSMTGTSGRADTQYF.

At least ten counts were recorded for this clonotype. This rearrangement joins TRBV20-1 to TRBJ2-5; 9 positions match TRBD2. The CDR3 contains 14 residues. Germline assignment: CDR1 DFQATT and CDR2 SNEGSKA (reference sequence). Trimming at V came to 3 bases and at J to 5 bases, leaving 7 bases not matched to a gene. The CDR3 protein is CSARGAGGPETQYF. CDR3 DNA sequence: TGCAGTGCTAGGGGAGCGGGAGGCCCTGAGACCCAGTACTTC.

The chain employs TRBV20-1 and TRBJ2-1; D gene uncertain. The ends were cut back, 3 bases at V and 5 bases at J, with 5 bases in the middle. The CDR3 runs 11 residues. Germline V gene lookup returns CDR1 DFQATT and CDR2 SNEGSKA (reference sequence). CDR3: CSASFDNEQFF. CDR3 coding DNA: TGCAGTGCTAGTTTCGACAATGAGCAGTTCTTC.

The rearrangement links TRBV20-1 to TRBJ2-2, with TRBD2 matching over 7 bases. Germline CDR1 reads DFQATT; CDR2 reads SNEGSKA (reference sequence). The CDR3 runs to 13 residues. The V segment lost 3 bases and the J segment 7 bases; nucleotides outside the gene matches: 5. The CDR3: CSASAGRGGELFF. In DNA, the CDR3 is TGCAGTGCTAGTGCAGGGAGGGGCGGGGAGCTGTTTTTT.

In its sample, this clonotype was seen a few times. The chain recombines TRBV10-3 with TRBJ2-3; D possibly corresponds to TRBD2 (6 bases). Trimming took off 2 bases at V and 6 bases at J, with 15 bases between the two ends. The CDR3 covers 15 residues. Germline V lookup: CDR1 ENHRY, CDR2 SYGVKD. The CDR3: CAISEEDGRWDTQYF. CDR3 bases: TGTGCCATCAGTGAGGAGGACGGGAGATGGGATACGCAGTATTTT.

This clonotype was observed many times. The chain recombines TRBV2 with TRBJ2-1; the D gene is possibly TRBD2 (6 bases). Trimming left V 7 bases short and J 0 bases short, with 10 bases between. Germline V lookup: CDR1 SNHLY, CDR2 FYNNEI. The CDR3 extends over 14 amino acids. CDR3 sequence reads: CASKAGSSYNEQFF. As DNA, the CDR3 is TGTGCCAGCAAGGCCGGGAGCTCCTACAATGAGCAGTTCTTC. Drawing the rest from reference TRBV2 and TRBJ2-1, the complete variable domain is EPEVTQTPSHQVTQMGQEVILRCVPISNHLYFYWYRQILGQKVEFLVSFYNNEISEKSEIFDDQFSVERPDGSNFTLKIRSTKLEDSAMYFCASKAGSSYNEQFFGPGTRLTVL.

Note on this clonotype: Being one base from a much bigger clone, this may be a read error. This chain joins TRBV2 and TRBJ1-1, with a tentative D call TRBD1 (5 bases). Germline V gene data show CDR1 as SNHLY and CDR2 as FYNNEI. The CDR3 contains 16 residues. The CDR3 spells CTSSERDSPGNTEAFF. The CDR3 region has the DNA TGTACCAGCAGTGAAAGGGACTCCCCGGGAAACACTGAAGCTTTCTTT.

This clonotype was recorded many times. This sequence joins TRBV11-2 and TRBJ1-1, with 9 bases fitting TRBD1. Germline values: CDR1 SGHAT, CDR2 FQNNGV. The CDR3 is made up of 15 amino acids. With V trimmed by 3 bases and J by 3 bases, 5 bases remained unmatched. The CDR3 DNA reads TGTGCCAGCAGCTTGGGACAGGGTCGGTACACTGAAGCTTTCTTT. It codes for CASSLGQGRYTEAFF. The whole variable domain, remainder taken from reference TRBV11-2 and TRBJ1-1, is EAGVAQSPRYKIIEKRQSVAFWCNPISGHATLYWYQQILGQGPKLLIQFQNNGVVDDSQLPKDRFSAERLKGVDSTLKIQPAKLEDSAVYLCASSLGQGRYTEAFFGQGTRLTVV.

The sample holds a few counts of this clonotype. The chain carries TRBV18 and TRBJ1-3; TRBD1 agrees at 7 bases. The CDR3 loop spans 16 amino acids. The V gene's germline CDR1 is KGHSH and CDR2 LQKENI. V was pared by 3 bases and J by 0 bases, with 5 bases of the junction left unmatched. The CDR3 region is CASSPGQTYSGNTIYF. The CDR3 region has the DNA TGTGCCAGCTCACCGGGACAGACCTACTCTGGAAACACCATATATTTT.

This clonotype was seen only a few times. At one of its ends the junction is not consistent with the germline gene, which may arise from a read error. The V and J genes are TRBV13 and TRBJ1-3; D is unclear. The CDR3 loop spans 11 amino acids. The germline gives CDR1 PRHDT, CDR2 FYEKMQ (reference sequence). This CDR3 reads CASSNRNTTYF. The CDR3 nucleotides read TGTGCCAGCAGCAACAGAAACACCACATATTTT. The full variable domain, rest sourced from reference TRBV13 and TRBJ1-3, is AAGVIQSPRHLIKEKRETATLKCYPIPRHDTVYWYQQGPGQDPQFLISFYEKMQSDKGSIPDRFSAQQFSDYHSELNMSSLELGDSALYFCASSNRNTTYFGEGSWLTVV.

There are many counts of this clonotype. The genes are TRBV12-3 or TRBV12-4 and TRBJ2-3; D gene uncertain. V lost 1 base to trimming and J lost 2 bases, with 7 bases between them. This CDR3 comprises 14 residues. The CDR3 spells CASSLGVLTDTQYF. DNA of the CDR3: TGTGCCAGCAGTTTAGGCGTTCTCACAGATACGCAGTATTTT.

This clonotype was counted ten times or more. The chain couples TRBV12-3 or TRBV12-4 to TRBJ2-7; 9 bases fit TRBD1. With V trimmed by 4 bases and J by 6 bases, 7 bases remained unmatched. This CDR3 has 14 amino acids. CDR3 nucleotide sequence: TGTGCCAGCAGTTCCTGGGACAGGGAAGTCGAGCAGTACTTC. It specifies CASSSWDREVEQYF.

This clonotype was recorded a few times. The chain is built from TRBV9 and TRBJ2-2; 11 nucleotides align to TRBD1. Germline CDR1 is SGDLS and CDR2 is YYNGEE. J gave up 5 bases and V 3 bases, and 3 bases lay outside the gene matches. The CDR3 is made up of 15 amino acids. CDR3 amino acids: CASSDRDRGTGELFF. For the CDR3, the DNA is TGTGCCAGCAGCGACCGGGACAGGGGGACCGGGGAGCTGTTTTTT.

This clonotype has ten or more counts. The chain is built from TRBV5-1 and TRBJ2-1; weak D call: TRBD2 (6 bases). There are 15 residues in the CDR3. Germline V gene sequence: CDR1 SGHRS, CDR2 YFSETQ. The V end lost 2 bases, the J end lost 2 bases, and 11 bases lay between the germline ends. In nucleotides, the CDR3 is TGCGCCAGCAGCTTATCTAGCGACCCCTACAATGAGCAGTTCTTC. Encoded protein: CASSLSSDPYNEQFF.

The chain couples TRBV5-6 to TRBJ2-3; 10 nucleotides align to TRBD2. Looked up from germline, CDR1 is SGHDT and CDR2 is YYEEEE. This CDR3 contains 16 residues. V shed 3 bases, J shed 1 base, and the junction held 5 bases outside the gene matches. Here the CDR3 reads CASSSLLAGRTDTQYF. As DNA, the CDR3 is TGTGCCAGCAGCTCTTTACTAGCGGGACGCACAGATACGCAGTATTTT.

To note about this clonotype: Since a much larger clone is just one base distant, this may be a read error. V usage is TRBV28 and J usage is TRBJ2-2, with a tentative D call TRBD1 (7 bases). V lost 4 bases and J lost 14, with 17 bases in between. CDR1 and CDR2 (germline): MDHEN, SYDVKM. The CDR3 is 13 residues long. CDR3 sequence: CASSWRGRRILFF. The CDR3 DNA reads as TGTGCCAGCAGTTGGAGGGGGCGCAGAATACTGTTTTTT.

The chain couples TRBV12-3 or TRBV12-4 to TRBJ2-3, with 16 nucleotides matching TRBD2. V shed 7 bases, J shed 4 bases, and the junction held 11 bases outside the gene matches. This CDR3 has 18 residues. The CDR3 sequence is CASTSTGTSGRAPDTQYF. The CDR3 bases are TGTGCCAGCACCTCCACCGGGACTAGCGGGAGGGCCCCAGATACGCAGTATTTT.

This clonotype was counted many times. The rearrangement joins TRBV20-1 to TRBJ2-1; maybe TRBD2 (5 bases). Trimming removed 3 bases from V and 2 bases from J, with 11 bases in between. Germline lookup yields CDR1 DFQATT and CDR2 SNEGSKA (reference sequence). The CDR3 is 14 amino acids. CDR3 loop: CSASRGGPYNEQFF. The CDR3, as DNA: TGCAGTGCTAGCAGAGGAGGACCCTACAATGAGCAGTTCTTC.

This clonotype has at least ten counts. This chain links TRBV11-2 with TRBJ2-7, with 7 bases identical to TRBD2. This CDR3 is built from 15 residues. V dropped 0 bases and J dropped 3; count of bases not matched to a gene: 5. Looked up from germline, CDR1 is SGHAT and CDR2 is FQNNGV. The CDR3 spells CASSLEGLADYEQYF. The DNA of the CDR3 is TGTGCCAGCAGCTTAGAAGGTCTAGCGGACTACGAGCAGTACTTC.

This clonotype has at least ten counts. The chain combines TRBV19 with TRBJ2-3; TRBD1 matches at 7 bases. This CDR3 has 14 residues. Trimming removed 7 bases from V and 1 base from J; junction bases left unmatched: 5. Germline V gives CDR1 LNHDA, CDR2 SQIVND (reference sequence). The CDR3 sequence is CASKNRGGTDTQYF. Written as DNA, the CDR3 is TGTGCCAGTAAAAACAGGGGAGGCACAGATACGCAGTATTTT.

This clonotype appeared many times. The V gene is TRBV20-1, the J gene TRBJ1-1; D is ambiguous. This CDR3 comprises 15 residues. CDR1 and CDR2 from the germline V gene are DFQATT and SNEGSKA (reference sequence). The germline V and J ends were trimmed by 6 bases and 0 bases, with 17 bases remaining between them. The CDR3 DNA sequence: TGCAGTGCCCCGGGTCGGGGAGGCATGAACACTGAAGCTTTCTTT. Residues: CSAPGRGGMNTEAFF.